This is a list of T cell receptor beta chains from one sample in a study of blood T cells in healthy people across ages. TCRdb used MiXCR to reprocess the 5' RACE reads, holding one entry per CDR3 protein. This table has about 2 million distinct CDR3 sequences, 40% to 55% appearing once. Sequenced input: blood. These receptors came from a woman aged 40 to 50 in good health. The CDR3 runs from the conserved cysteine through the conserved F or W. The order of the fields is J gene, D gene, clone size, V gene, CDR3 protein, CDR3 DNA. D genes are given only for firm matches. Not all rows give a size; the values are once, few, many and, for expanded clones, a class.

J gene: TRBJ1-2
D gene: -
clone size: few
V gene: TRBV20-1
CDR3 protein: CSARVSRGLGGYTF
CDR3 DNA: TGCAGTGCTAGAGTCAGCAGGGGTCTGGGTGGCTACACCTTC

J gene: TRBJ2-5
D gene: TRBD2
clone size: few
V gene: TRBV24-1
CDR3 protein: CATSGRIAGGRETQYF
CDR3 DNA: TGTGCCACCAGTGGCCGAATAGCGGGGGGCAGAGAGACCCAGTACTTC

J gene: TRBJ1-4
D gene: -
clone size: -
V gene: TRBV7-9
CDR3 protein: CASSLVPGPNEKLFF
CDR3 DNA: TGTGCCAGCAGCTTAGTCCCCGGACCCAATGAAAAACTGTTTTTT

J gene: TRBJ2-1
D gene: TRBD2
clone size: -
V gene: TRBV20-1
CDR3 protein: CSAPGLAGLYNEQFF
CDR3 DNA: TGCAGTGCTCCAGGACTAGCGGGGCTATACAATGAGCAGTTCTTC

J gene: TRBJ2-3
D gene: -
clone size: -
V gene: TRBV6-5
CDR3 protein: CATRGGGRTDTQYF
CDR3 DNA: TGTGCCACCCGGGGCGGGGGCCGCACAGATACGCAGTATTTT

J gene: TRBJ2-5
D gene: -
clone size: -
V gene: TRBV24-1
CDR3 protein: CATSDLLTETQYF
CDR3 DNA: TGTGCCACCAGTGATTTGCTGACGGAGACCCAGTACTTC

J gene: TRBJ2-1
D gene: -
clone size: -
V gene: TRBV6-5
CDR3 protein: CASSYAALAGIIAANNEQFF
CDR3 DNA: TGTGCCAGCAGTTACGCGGCGTTAGCAGGTATTATAGCGGCCAACAATGAGCAGTTCTTC

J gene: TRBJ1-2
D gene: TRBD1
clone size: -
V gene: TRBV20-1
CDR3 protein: CSARTGTGYTF
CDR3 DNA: TGCAGTGCCAGGACAGGGACCGGCTACACCTTC

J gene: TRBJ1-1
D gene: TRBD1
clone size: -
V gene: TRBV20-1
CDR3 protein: CSAQGQTNTEAFF
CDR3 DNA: TGCAGTGCCCAGGGACAGACGAACACTGAAGCTTTCTTT

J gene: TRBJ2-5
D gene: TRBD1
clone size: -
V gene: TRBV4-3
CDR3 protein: CASSQTGGASETQYF
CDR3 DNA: TGCGCCAGCAGCCAAACAGGGGGCGCGTCAGAGACCCAGTACTTC

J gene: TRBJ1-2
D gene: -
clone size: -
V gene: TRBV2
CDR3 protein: CASIERGMGGYTF
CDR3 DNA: TGTGCCAGCATTGAGCGGGGGATGGGTGGCTACACCTTC

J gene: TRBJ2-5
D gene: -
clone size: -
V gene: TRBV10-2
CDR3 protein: CASSESTTGKETQYF
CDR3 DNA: TGCGCCAGCAGTGAGTCGACTACCGGTAAAGAGACCCAGTACTTC

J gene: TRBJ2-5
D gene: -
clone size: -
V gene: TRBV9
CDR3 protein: CASSVAKGGETQYF
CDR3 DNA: TGTGCCAGCAGCGTAGCTAAGGGAGGAGAGACCCAGTACTTC

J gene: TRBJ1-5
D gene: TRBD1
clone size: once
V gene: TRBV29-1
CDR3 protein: CSVATGQGVDSNQPQHF
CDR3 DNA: TGCAGCGTTGCCACGGGACAGGGCGTGGATAGCAATCAGCCCCAGCATTTT

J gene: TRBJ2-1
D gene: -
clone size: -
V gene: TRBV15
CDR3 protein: CATSRDLTYEAGRSSYNGQFF
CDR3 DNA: TGTGCCACCAGCAGAGATTTGACTTATGAGGCAGGACGAAGCTCCTACAATGGGCAGTTCTTC

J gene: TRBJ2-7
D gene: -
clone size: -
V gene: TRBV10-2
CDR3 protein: CASTGDHEQYF
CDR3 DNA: TGCGCCAGTACTGGGGACCACGAGCAGTACTTC

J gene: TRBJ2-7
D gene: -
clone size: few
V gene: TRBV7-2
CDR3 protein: CASSLEVPLSYEQYF
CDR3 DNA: TGTGCCAGCAGCTTAGAAGTGCCCCTCTCCTACGAGCAGTACTTC

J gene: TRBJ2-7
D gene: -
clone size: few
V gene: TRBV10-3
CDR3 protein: CAILGGSSYEQYF
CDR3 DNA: TGTGCCATCCTTGGGGGGTCCTCCTACGAGCAGTACTTC

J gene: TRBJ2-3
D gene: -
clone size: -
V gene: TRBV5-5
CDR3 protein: CASSPGHLNTDTQYF
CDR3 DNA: TGTGCCAGCAGCCCGGGACATCTCAACACAGATACGCAGTATTTT

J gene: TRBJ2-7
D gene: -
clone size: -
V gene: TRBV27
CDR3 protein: CATRTGAYEQYF
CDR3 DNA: TGTGCCACCCGGACGGGGGCCTACGAGCAGTACTTC

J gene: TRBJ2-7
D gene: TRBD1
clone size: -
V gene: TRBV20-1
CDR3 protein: CSARDDRGPDEQYF
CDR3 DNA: TGCAGTGCTAGGGACGACAGGGGGCCCGACGAGCAGTACTTC